The 32 T cell receptor beta chains presented below share a single source sample, sequenced in a study of CD8 T cells in Susac syndrome. The RNA input was about 0.5 to 1 ug, and it was reverse transcribed with random hexamers. TCRdb independently ran MiXCR on the immunoSEQ multiplex PCR reads; one entry per CDR3 protein. Of around 150,000 distinct CDR3 sequences in the sample, around 95% were seen once. Source material: CD4+ T cells from PBMCs. The source of these receptors is a human donor with Susac syndrome.

This chain connects TRBV19 to TRBJ1-1; no clear D. The germline gives CDR1 LNHDA, CDR2 SQIVND (reference sequence). The CDR3 runs to 14 residues. Trimming stripped 6 bases from V and 1 base from J, with 12 bases between. The CDR3 spells CASRQTAKNTEAFF. CDR3 DNA: TGTGCCAGTAGGCAGACGGCAAAGAACACTGAAGCTTTCTTT. The variable domain in full, completed from reference TRBV19 and TRBJ1-1, reads DGGITQSPKYLFRKEGQNVTLSCEQNLNHDAMYWYRQDPGQGLRLIYYSQIVNDFQKGDIAEGYSVSREKKESFPLTVTSAQKNPTAFYLCASRQTAKNTEAFFGQGTRLTVV.

The chain carries TRBV4-1 and TRBJ2-2; perhaps TRBD1 as D (6 bases). Germline V gives CDR1 MGHRA, CDR2 YSYEKL. The CDR3 sequence is 17 residues long. Trimming took off 6 bases at V and 5 bases at J, with 22 bases between the two ends. The chain's CDR3 is CASRKTLGTGTTGELFF. Written as DNA, the CDR3 is TGCGCCAGCAGAAAGACCCTAGGAACCGGGACAACCGGGGAGCTGTTTTTT.

The CDR3 region is CASSPATSSQETQYF. DNA for the CDR3: TGTGCCAGCAGCCCCGCGACGAGTAGTCAAGAGACCCAGTACTTC. The chain uses TRBV5-4 and TRBJ2-5; D remains ambiguous. Germline CDR1 is SGHNT and CDR2 is YYREEE (reference sequence). V shed 4 bases and J shed 2 bases, with 15 bases lying between them. There are 15 residues in the CDR3.

The chain employs TRBV20-1 and TRBJ1-1; 9 bases line up with TRBD1. The CDR3 totals 14 residues. With V trimmed by 6 bases and J by 1 base, 6 bases remained unmatched. The germline gives CDR1 DFQATT, CDR2 SNEGSKA (reference sequence). Written as DNA, the CDR3 is TGCAGTGCCAAGACAGGGGGTCCGAACACTGAAGCTTTCTTT. Protein: CSAKTGGPNTEAFF.

V and J are TRBV5-4 and TRBJ2-5, with 14 positions matching TRBD2. V was pared by 7 bases and J by 5 bases, with 4 bases of the junction left unmatched. The CDR3 loop spans 14 amino acids. CDR1 and CDR2 (germline): SGHNT, YYREEE (reference sequence). The CDR3 nucleotides read TGTGCCAGCGGGGGACTAGCGGGGGATGAGACCCAGTACTTC. Its protein is CASGGLAGDETQYF. The full variable domain, rest sourced from reference TRBV5-4 and TRBJ2-5, is ETGVTQSPTHLIKTRGQQVTLRCSSQSGHNTVSWYQQALGQGPQFIFQYYREEENGRGNFPPRFSGLQFPNYSSELNVNALELDDSALYLCASGGLAGDETQYFGPGTRLLVL.

CDR3 in amino acids: CASSARMGQPQHF. Here the CDR3 DNA reads TGTGCCAGTAGTGCACGGATGGGGCAGCCCCAGCATTTT. The chain carries TRBV19 and TRBJ1-5, with D unresolved. CDR1 is LNHDA and CDR2 is SQIVND in the germline V gene (reference sequence). V lost 5 bases, J lost 7 bases, and 12 bases lay in between. The CDR3 runs 13 residues.

The chain couples TRBV20-1 to TRBJ1-6, with a possible D match to TRBD1 (5 bases). V was cut by 0 bases and J by 16 bases, with 16 bases left in between. The CDR3 runs 13 residues. In germline, CDR1 is DFQATT, CDR2 SNEGSKA (reference sequence). The CDR3, as DNA: TGCAGTGCTAGAGATGAGGGCCCGGGGGTACTCCACTTT. Its protein is CSARDEGPGVLHF.

The chain couples TRBV11-2 to TRBJ1-2; 10 positions agree with TRBD1. Germline trimming cut 1 base from V and 7 bases from J; bases unmatched to any gene: 6. There are 15 residues in the CDR3. Germline CDR1 and CDR2: SGHAT and FQNNGV. The CDR3 region is CASSLVSRDRGGYTF. CDR3 nucleotides: TGTGCCAGCAGCTTAGTATCACGGGACAGGGGTGGCTACACCTTC.

J is TRBJ2-2 and V is TRBV6-5; D perhaps matches TRBD1 (6 bases). Germline V gene sequence: CDR1 MNHEY, CDR2 SVGAGI. Trimming shortened V by 6 bases and J by 0 bases, and 8 bases separated the two germline ends. This CDR3 region has 14 residues. In nucleotides, the CDR3 is TGTGCCAGCAGAAGGACAGCGAACACCGGGGAGCTGTTTTTT. It codes for CASRRTANTGELFF.

The chain combines TRBV29-1 with TRBJ2-3, with 8 bases aligning to TRBD2. Germline CDR1 SQVTM, CDR2 ANQGSEA. This CDR3 contains 12 residues. Trimming at V came to 5 bases and at J to 3 bases, leaving 1 base not matched to a gene. DNA for the CDR3: TGCAGCGTTAAGCGGGGGACAGATACGCAGTATTTT. Protein: CSVKRGTDTQYF.

The DNA for the CDR3 is TGTGCCAGCAGAATCGGACAGGGGCGACGATACAATGAGCAGTTCTTC. Translation: CASRIGQGRRYNEQFF. The V gene is TRBV27, the J gene TRBJ2-1; 9 bases agree with TRBD1. V shed 6 bases and J 4 bases; nucleotides not matched to a gene: 10. CDR1 is MNHEY, CDR2 SMNVEV, per germline (reference sequence). The CDR3 consists of 16 residues.

The chain links TRBV12-3 or TRBV12-4 to TRBJ2-7; possibly TRBD1 for D (6 bases). The CDR3 consists of 14 residues. The V end was cut by 0 bases, the J end by 4 bases, with 10 bases between. Here the CDR3 reads CASSLAGAVYEQYF. In DNA form, the CDR3 reads TGTGCCAGCAGTTTAGCGGGGGCTGTTTACGAGCAGTACTTC.

The gene calls are TRBV5-4 and TRBJ2-1, with unresolved D. From germline, CDR1 is SGHNT and CDR2 YYREEE (reference sequence). The CDR3 totals 12 residues. Trimming pared 4 bases from V and 9 bases from J, leaving 11 bases between. The CDR3 DNA sequence: TGTGCCAGCAGCCCCATAGACGGTGAGCAGTTCTTC. This gives the protein CASSPIDGEQFF.

The genes are TRBV7-9 and TRBJ2-5; D is undetermined. Germline CDR1 reads SEHNR; CDR2 reads FQNEAQ (reference sequence). The CDR3 runs to 12 residues. V lost 6 bases to trimming and J lost 10 bases, with 15 bases between them. The CDR3 bases are TGTGCCAGCAGTCTACCCTTGGGAATCCAGTACTTC. Its translation: CASSLPLGIQYF. Filled out from reference TRBV7-9 and TRBJ2-5, the complete variable domain reads DTGVSQNPRHKITKRGQNVTFRCDPISEHNRLYWYRQTLGQGPEFLTYFQNEAQLEKSRLLSDRFSAERPKGSFSTLEIQRTEQGDSAMYLCASSLPLGIQYFGPGTRLLVL.

CDR3 sequence reads: CASSRGQAYEQYF. CDR3 in DNA: TGTGCCAGCTCACGGGGACAGGCCTACGAGCAGTACTTC. V is TRBV18 and J is TRBJ2-7, with 8 bases lining up with TRBD1. V dropped 4 bases and J dropped 2; count of bases not matched to a gene: 1. The CDR3 extends over 13 amino acids. The germline gives CDR1 KGHSH, CDR2 LQKENI.

This clonotype showed up just once. The chain carries TRBV28 and TRBJ2-7; D might be TRBD1 or TRBD2, each matching 5 bases. V lost 7 bases to trimming and J lost 1 base, with 14 bases between them. The CDR3 is made up of 14 amino acids. The V gene's germline CDR1 is MDHEN and CDR2 SYDVKM. CDR3 protein: CASNQGDLSYEQYF. DNA of the CDR3: TGTGCCAGCAATCAGGGAGATCTGTCCTACGAGCAGTACTTC.

The chain combines TRBV6-2 or TRBV6-3 with TRBJ2-3; D gene unclear. The germline gives CDR1 MNHEY, CDR2 SVGEGT. Between the trimmed V and J ends, which lost 0 bases and 6 bases, there was a span of 7 bases. The CDR3 runs 13 residues. Here the CDR3 reads CASSYSGVDTQYF. Here the CDR3 DNA reads TGTGCCAGCAGTTACTCTGGGGTGGATACGCAGTATTTT.

The rearrangement links TRBV4-1 to TRBJ2-5; TRBD2 agrees at 9 bases. The CDR3 consists of 18 residues. V lost 0 bases and J lost 1; bases outside the gene matches: 9. Per germline, CDR1 MGHRA and CDR2 YSYEKL. CDR3 protein: CASSQDWSLAGPQETQYF. CDR3 DNA sequence: TGCGCCAGCAGCCAAGATTGGTCTCTAGCGGGACCCCAAGAGACCCAGTACTTC.

This chain uses TRBV14 with TRBJ2-7; D call uncertain. Germline V lookup: CDR1 SGHDN, CDR2 FVKESK. V lost 3 bases and J lost 0, with 3 bases in between. The CDR3 runs to 12 residues. The CDR3 spells CASSQLSYEQYF. The CDR3 DNA reads as TGTGCCAGCAGCCAGCTCTCCTACGAGCAGTACTTC. The variable domain in full, with the rest retrieved from reference TRBV14 and TRBJ2-7, is EAGVTQFPSHSVIEKGQTVTLRCDPISGHDNLYWYRRVMGKEIKFLLHFVKESKQDESGMPNNRFLAERTGGTYSTLKVQPAELEDSGVYFCASSQLSYEQYFGPGTRLTVT.

This sequence joins TRBV20-1 and TRBJ1-3, with 7 bases that match TRBD1. Unmatched junction bases numbered 6, after V lost 6 bases and J lost 1 base. Germline-derived CDR1 and CDR2 are DFQATT and SNEGSKA (reference sequence). The CDR3 consists of 14 residues. Written as DNA, the CDR3 is TGCAGTGCCACCCCGGACAGGTCTGGAAACACCATATATTTT. Translated: CSATPDRSGNTIYF.

The chain joins TRBV28 to TRBJ1-1, with 7 positions matching TRBD1. The germline gives CDR1 MDHEN, CDR2 SYDVKM. V was pared by 11 bases and J by 0 bases, with 9 bases of the junction left unmatched. The CDR3 consists of 14 residues. The CDR3 is CAVGTVNMNTEAFF. DNA for the CDR3: TGTGCCGTAGGGACAGTGAACATGAACACTGAAGCTTTCTTT.

J is TRBJ1-6 and V is TRBV7-9; D is uncertain. This CDR3 has 13 amino acids. Germline V gene lookup returns CDR1 SEHNR and CDR2 FQNEAQ (reference sequence). V lost 8 bases and J 4 bases, leaving 9 bases between the germline ends. CDR3 nucleotides: TGTGCCAGCGCTATGGGTTATAATTCACCCCTCCACTTT. Amino acid sequence: CASAMGYNSPLHF. The entire variable domain, with the rest obtained from reference TRBV7-9 and TRBJ1-6, is as follows: DTGVSQNPRHKITKRGQNVTFRCDPISEHNRLYWYRQTLGQGPEFLTYFQNEAQLEKSRLLSDRFSAERPKGSFSTLEIQRTEQGDSAMYLCASAMGYNSPLHFGNGTRLTVT.

V usage is TRBV29-1 and J usage is TRBJ2-2, with 12 bases matching TRBD1. Germline V gene data show CDR1 as SQVTM and CDR2 as ANQGSEA. The V and J ends lost 6 bases and 2 bases, in that order; junction bases with no gene match: 4. CDR3 length: 15 amino acids. CDR3 in amino acids: CSVPGTGGNTGELFF. CDR3 coding DNA: TGCAGCGTGCCCGGGACAGGGGGCAACACCGGGGAGCTGTTTTTT.

V usage is TRBV6-1 and J usage is TRBJ2-1, with 11 bases lining up with TRBD1. This CDR3 is 16 amino acids long. Trimming cost V 5 bases and J 2 bases; bases outside gene matches: 5. Looked up from germline, CDR1 is MNHNS and CDR2 is SASEGT. CDR3 coding DNA: TGTGCCAGCAGTCGGCCGGGACAGGGGGCCTACAATGAGCAGTTCTTC. It translates to CASSRPGQGAYNEQFF.

CDR3 nucleotide sequence: TGTGCCAGCAGTTACCCCAGTGAGCAGTTCTTC. It yields the protein CASSYPSEQFF. The chain has TRBV6-2 or TRBV6-3 and TRBJ2-1; D is unclear. Germline CDR1 reads MNHEY; CDR2 reads SVGEGT. This CDR3 has 11 amino acids. The ends were cut back, 2 bases at V and 9 bases at J, with 5 bases in the middle.

DNA of the CDR3: TGCAGTGCTAGAGATGTACAATTGGCGGGGGGGCAAGATGAGCAGTTCTTC. It codes for CSARDVQLAGGQDEQFF. The chain couples TRBV20-1 to TRBJ2-1; TRBD2 aligns across 9 bases. Per the germline V gene, CDR1 is DFQATT and CDR2 is SNEGSKA (reference sequence). CDR3 length: 17 amino acids. J gave up 8 bases and V 0 bases, and 14 bases lay outside the gene matches.

The rearrangement links TRBV27 to TRBJ1-2; 7 nucleotides agree with TRBD1. There are 16 residues in the CDR3. Germline lookup yields CDR1 MNHEY and CDR2 SMNVEV (reference sequence). V lost 6 bases and J lost 8; bases outside the gene matches: 18. CDR3 sequence reads: CASRGTGEGPQRGYTF. CDR3 DNA sequence: TGTGCCAGCAGGGGAACAGGGGAAGGTCCTCAGCGGGGCTACACCTTC.

This chain joins TRBV18 and TRBJ2-5; D uncertain. V lost 5 bases and J 7 bases, leaving 20 bases between the germline ends. The CDR3 contains 15 residues. Germline-derived CDR1 and CDR2 are KGHSH and LQKENI. CDR3 sequence: CASSVPGLRPGTQYF. The CDR3 DNA reads as TGTGCCAGCTCAGTCCCGGGCCTTAGGCCGGGGACCCAGTACTTC.

The rearrangement uses TRBV25-1 and TRBJ2-3, with a tentative D call TRBD1 (6 bases). V lost 6 bases, J lost 0 bases, and 16 bases lay in between. Germline-derived CDR1 and CDR2 are MGHDK and SYGVNS. The CDR3 extends over 16 amino acids. CDR3 loop: CASRSEGHRSTDTQYF. The CDR3 DNA reads as TGTGCCAGCAGATCTGAGGGACATCGTAGCACAGATACGCAGTATTTT.

This clonotype was counted once. The rearrangement joins TRBV5-4 to TRBJ2-5, with 7 bases that match TRBD1. J lost 7 bases, V lost 4 bases, and 7 bases had no gene match. This CDR3 is 13 amino acids long. Germline V CDR1 and CDR2: SGHNT, YYREEE (reference sequence). CDR3 loop: CASSPGNRGTQYF. The DNA of the CDR3 is TGTGCCAGCAGCCCCGGCAACAGGGGGACCCAGTACTTC.

This clonotype was picked up one time. The chain has TRBV24-1 and TRBJ2-1; weak D call: TRBD2 (6 bases). CDR1 and CDR2 from the germline V gene are KGHDR and SFDVKD. The CDR3 runs 15 residues. V was trimmed by 3 bases and J by 4 bases, leaving 12 bases between them. CDR3 DNA: TGTGCCACCAGTGATACGCGCGGGGCATACAATGAGCAGTTCTTC. Its protein is CATSDTRGAYNEQFF.

The chain uses TRBV4-1 and TRBJ2-1; TRBD2 matches 14 bases. V trimming: 2 bases; J trimming: 9 bases; junction bases outside the gene matches: 9. Germline V gene data show CDR1 as MGHRA and CDR2 as YSYEKL. CDR3 size: 17 residues. CDR3 nucleotide sequence: TGCGCCAGCAGCCAACCCAAAGGCGGACTAGCGGGGGGTGAGCAGTTCTTC. Translating gives CASSQPKGGLAGGEQFF.